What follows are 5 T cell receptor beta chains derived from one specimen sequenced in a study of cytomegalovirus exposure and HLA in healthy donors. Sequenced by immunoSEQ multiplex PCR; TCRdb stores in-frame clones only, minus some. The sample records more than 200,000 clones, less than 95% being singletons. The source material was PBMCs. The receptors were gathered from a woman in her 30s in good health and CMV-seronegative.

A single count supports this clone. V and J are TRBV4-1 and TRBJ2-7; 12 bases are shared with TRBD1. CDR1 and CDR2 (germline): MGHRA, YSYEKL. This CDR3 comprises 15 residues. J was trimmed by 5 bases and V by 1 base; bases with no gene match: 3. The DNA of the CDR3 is TGCGCCAGCAGCCAAGCCGGGACAGGGGGCCACGAGCAGTACTTC. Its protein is CASSQAGTGGHEQYF.

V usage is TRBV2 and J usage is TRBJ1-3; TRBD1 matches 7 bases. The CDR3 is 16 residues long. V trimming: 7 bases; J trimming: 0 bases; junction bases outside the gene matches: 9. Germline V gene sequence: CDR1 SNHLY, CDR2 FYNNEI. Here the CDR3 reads CASTRDSSFSGNTIYF. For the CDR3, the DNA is TGTGCCAGCACGCGGGACAGTTCCTTCTCTGGAAACACCATATATTTT.

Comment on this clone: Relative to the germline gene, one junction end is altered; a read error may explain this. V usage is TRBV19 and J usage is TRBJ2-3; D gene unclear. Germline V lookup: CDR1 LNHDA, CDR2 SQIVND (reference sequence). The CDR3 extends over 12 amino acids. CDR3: CASSIAQDTQYF. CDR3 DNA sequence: TGTGCCAGTAGCATAGCTCAGGATACGCAGTATTTT. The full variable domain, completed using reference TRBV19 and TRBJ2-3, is DGGITQSPKYLFRKEGQNVTLSCEQNLNHDAMYWYRQDPGQGLRLIYYSQIVNDFQKGDIAEGYSVSREKKESFPLTVTSAQKNPTAFYLCASSIAQDTQYFGPGTRLTVL.

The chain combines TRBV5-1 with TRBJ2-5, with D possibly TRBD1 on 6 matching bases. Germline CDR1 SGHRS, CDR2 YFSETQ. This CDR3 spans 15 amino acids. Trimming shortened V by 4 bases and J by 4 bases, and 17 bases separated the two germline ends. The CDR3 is CASSMAPRGGETQYF. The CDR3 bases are TGCGCCAGCAGCATGGCCCCCAGGGGCGGAGAGACCCAGTACTTC.

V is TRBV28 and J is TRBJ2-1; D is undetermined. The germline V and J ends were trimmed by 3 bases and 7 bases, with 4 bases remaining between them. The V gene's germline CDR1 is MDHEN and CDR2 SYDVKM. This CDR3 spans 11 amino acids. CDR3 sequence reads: CASSLMNEQFF. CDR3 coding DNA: TGTGCCAGCAGTTTGATGAATGAGCAGTTCTTC.